Listed below are T cell receptor beta chains from one sample, sequenced in a study of PD-1 blockade in classical Hodgkin lymphoma. Sequencing used immunoSEQ multiplex PCR; TCRdb keeps in-frame clones, though not all of them. The data contain 18,000 or so clones, around 72% of them seen just once; the ten biggest clones take up about 2.3%. Sequences were derived from CD4+ T cells from blood, sampled before the fourth cycle of nivolumab. These receptors were taken from a human donor with classical Hodgkin lymphoma. CDR3s include the opening cysteine and the closing phenylalanine or tryptophan. Each record gives: J gene, V gene, D gene, clone size, CDR3 DNA, CDR3 protein. D genes are given only for firm matches. Clone size, where shown, is once, few, many, or a class for clones that have expanded.

TRBJ1-1 TRBV30 - - TGTGCCTGGAAAGGGCAGGGGACTGAAGCTTTCTTT CAWKGQGTEAFF
TRBJ1-5 TRBV19 - few TGTGCCAGTAGCCATACGAGCAATCAGCCCCAGCATTTT CASSHTSNQPQHF
TRBJ2-5 TRBV19 - - TGTGCCAGTAGTATAGGGACCCTGAGCGGGCAAGAGACCCAGTACTTC CASSIGTLSGQETQYF
TRBJ1-5 TRBV19 - - TGTGCCAGTAGTATTTGGAGCAATCAGCCCCAGCATTTT CASSIWSNQPQHF
TRBJ2-7 TRBV11-2 - - TGTGCCAGCAGCAGGCAGACCTCCTACGAGCAGTACTTC CASSRQTSYEQYF
TRBJ2-5 TRBV28 TRBD2 - TGTGCCAGCAGAAGCGGGGGGGAAGAGACCCAGTACTTC CASRSGGEETQYF
TRBJ2-3 TRBV5-8 TRBD1 once TGTGCCAGCAGCTCCCCGGACAGGGCGGGGACAGATACGCAGTATTTT CASSSPDRAGTDTQYF
TRBJ2-5 TRBV9 - - TGTGCCAGCAGCGCTGAAGATTGGGGATCGCAAGAGACCCAGTACTTC CASSAEDWGSQETQYF
TRBJ2-3 TRBV10-3 - - TGTGCCATCAGTGAAACAGATACGCAGTATTTT CAISETDTQYF
TRBJ2-2 TRBV25-1 - - TGTGCCAGCAGTGACATAACAAACACCGGGGAGCTGTTTTTT CASSDITNTGELFF
TRBJ2-3 TRBV5-1 - - TGCGCCAGCGGCAAGGGGGATACGCAGTATTTT CASGKGDTQYF
TRBJ2-7 TRBV6-5 - - TGTGCCAGCAGCCCCCCGGGGGTATTGGGCGAGCAGTACTTC CASSPPGVLGEQYF
TRBJ2-2 TRBV30 - - TGTGCCTGGAGTGTAAAGATTGCAGGGGCGGGCGGGGAGCTGTTTTTT CAWSVKIAGAGGELFF
TRBJ1-5 TRBV19 - - TGTGCCAGTAGGTCAATTTGGCACAAAAGGACAGCCCGTGGTGGCAATCAGCCCCAGCATTTT CASRSIWHKRTARGGNQPQHF
TRBJ2-3 TRBV2 TRBD1 - TGTGCCAGCAGTAAAGGCATACTTTGGGACAGCAACACAGATACGCAGTATTTT CASSKGILWDSNTDTQYF
TRBJ2-3 TRBV19 - - TGTGCCAGTAGTATCCGGACTCCTTCGGGGTCAGATACGCAGTATTTT CASSIRTPSGSDTQYF
TRBJ2-6 TRBV4-2 - - TGTGCCAGCAGCCAAGTGTCCACGTCTGGGGCCAACGTCCTGACTTTC CASSQVSTSGANVLTF
TRBJ1-1 TRBV4-1 - - TGCGCCAGCAGCCATGGACCTAACACTGAAGCTTTCTTT CASSHGPNTEAFF
TRBJ1-2 TRBV30 - - TGTGCCTGGAGCGCGGGGGGGGACCATGGCTACACCTTC CAWSAGGDHGYTF
TRBJ2-1 TRBV11-2 - - TGTGCCAGCAGCTCCATTTCATTAGCAATAAGAAATGAGCAGTTCTTC CASSSISLAIRNEQFF
TRBJ2-3 TRBV5-4 - - TGTGCCAGCAGCTTGGCCGGGATAACTAGCACAGATACGCAGTATTTT CASSLAGITSTDTQYF
TRBJ2-3 TRBV5-1 TRBD1 - TGCGCCAGCAGCTTTGGGACAGGGCCTACAGATACGCAGTATTTT CASSFGTGPTDTQYF
TRBJ2-7 TRBV7-8 TRBD2 - TGTGCCAGCAGCTTTCATCGGGAGGGGGGCGAGCAGTACTTC CASSFHREGGEQYF
TRBJ2-1 TRBV5-1 TRBD2 - TGCGCCAGCAGCTTGCAGCCGGGACTAGTTGCCCATGAGCAGTTCTTC CASSLQPGLVAHEQFF
TRBJ2-3 TRBV2 - - TGTGCCAGCAATTGGGACAGCACAGATACGCAGTATTTT CASNWDSTDTQYF
TRBJ2-7 TRBV6-5 TRBD1 - TGTGCCAGCAGCCCCGGGACAGGGGGCAGGGACGAGCAGTACTTC CASSPGTGGRDEQYF
TRBJ1-1 TRBV7-2 - - TGTGCCAGCAGCTTAGGGACGGGAGTAGCTTTCTTT CASSLGTGVAFF
TRBJ1-3 TRBV6-6 - - TGTGCCACCCAGGAGGGTACTACTTGGGGAAACACCATATATTTT CATQEGTTWGNTIYF
TRBJ2-3 TRBV7-6 - - TGTGCCAGCAGCTTAGCGGCAGGGAAAACAGATACGCAGTATTTT CASSLAAGKTDTQYF
TRBJ2-5 TRBV5-1 TRBD2 - TGCGCCAGCAGCTTGGTGTCTAGCGGGGGCCGAGGGGAGACCCAGTACTTC CASSLVSSGGRGETQYF
TRBJ1-5 TRBV28 TRBD1 - TGTGCCATCAAGGAGGGGGCAAATCAGCCCCAGCATTTT CAIKEGANQPQHF
TRBJ2-7 TRBV11-3 - - TGTGCCAGCAGCGTGACTAGTTCCTACGAGCAGTACTTC CASSVTSSYEQYF
TRBJ1-2 TRBV27 - - TGTGCCAGCAGTTTTTGGGGGCCCCAGCACTCGGGCTATGGCTACACCTTC CASSFWGPQHSGYGYTF
TRBJ1-4 TRBV18 TRBD1 - TGTGCCAGCTCAACAAACAGGGGAACTAATGAAAAACTGTTTTTT CASSTNRGTNEKLFF
TRBJ2-7 TRBV4-3 - - TGCGCCAGCAGCCAAGGATGGGACTCACACTACGAGCAGTACTTC CASSQGWDSHYEQYF
TRBJ1-1 TRBV10-3 - - TGTGCCATCAGTGATATTCCAGGGATGAACACTGAAGCTTTCTTT CAISDIPGMNTEAFF
TRBJ2-1 TRBV29-1 - - TGCAGCGTTGCAAACAATGAGCAGTTCTTC CSVANNEQFF
TRBJ2-2 TRBV14 TRBD1 - TGTGCCAGCAGCCAGGCGCAAGGGACAGGGGCCCCTCTACGCACCGGGGAGCTGTTTTTT CASSQAQGTGAPLRTGELFF
TRBJ1-2 TRBV4-1 - few TGCGCCAGCAGCCAAGAGTACACTTTTAACTATGGCTACACCTTC CASSQEYTFNYGYTF
TRBJ2-5 TRBV10-3 TRBD2 - TGTGCCATCAGTGATACTTCGGGACTAGCGGGAGAAGAGACCCAGTACTTC CAISDTSGLAGEETQYF
TRBJ1-1 TRBV6-5 - - TGTGCCAGCTCGGAGGGGACACCCACTGAAGCTTTCTTT CASSEGTPTEAFF
TRBJ1-1 TRBV4-2 - - TGTGCCAGCAGCCAATCACCGGGACAAGTGAACACTGAAGCTTTCTTT CASSQSPGQVNTEAFF
TRBJ2-7 TRBV29-1 TRBD2 - TGCAGCGTTGGGGGGGGGTCTGTATACGAGCAGTACTTC CSVGGGSVYEQYF
TRBJ1-2 TRBV6-1 - - TGTGCCAGCACGAACGCACTACTGTCGGATGGCTACACCTTC CASTNALLSDGYTF
TRBJ2-3 TRBV15 TRBD2 - TGTGCCACCAGCGGGGGGGGATCTAGCACAGATACGCAGTATTTT CATSGGGSSTDTQYF
TRBJ1-2 TRBV19 - once TGTGCCAGTAGTATCGCGGTAGGAGCTAACTATGGCTACACCTTC CASSIAVGANYGYTF
TRBJ2-2 TRBV29-1 TRBD1 - TGCAGCGGGGGGGACAGGGTAACCGGGGAGCTGTTTTTT CSGGDRVTGELFF
TRBJ1-1 TRBV5-1 - few TGCGCCAGCAGCTTGGTCTCCGGGAACACTGAAGCTTTCTTT CASSLVSGNTEAFF
TRBJ2-2 TRBV2 - - TGTGCCAGCAGTGAAGGGGTCTGGGGGAGCACCGGGGAGCTGTTTTTT CASSEGVWGSTGELFF
TRBJ2-1 TRBV6-6 - - TGTGCCAGCAGTTACTCCGAGGGCTCCAATGAGCAGTTCTTC CASSYSEGSNEQFF